This entry concerns a single T cell receptor beta chain. The antigen is unknown. These data are taken from a study of blood T cells in healthy people across ages. Study results and caveats: With age, beta diversity per million T cells declined roughly linearly, significantly by about 40.

The germline CDR1 and CDR2 sequences are MNHEY and SVGAGI. This CDR3 spans 14 amino acids. V was pared by 6 bases and J by 6 bases, with 7 bases of the junction left unmatched. A second PCR, run for roughly 6 to 11 cycles, used a sample-barcoded 5' primer plus a J-beta primer mix. Each TCR beta cDNA got a 12-nucleotide random molecular identifier. TCRdb used MiXCR to reprocess the 5' RACE reads, holding one entry per CDR3 protein. The sample records around 580,000 distinct CDR3 sequences, about 45% being singletons. This receptor was obtained from an elderly man in good health. V and J are TRBV6-5 and TRBJ2-1; 8 nucleotides agree with TRBD1. The specimen sequenced was blood. The CDR3: CASRSGGASNEQFF. CDR3 nucleotides: TGTGCCAGCAGATCAGGGGGCGCTTCCAATGAGCAGTTCTTC.